The present T cell receptor (beta chain) was sequenced within a study of T-cell reconstitution after alpha-beta-depleted transplantation in children. Study-level points and caveats: High day-60 TCRbeta diversity in some patients came from surviving recipient T cells and thymic progenitors. After one year, T-cell counts and TCRbeta diversity mostly came from new T cells. Alpha-beta T cells present about two months after transplant were reported to originate from several hundred expanded graft clones.

Germline CDR1 is DFQATT and CDR2 is SNEGSKA (reference sequence). With V trimmed by 6 bases and J by 0 bases, 14 bases remained unmatched. The CDR3 spans 17 residues. As it was prepared, the TCRbeta library received unique molecular identifiers. TCRdb independently ran MiXCR on the PCR reads; one entry per CDR3 protein. The sample gives about a million distinct CDR3 sequences, about 31% of which show up once; roughly 27% is in the top ten. Comment on this clonotype: As yet, its antigen is unknown.

The sample consisted of PBMCs, mostly from graft donor cells, taken 360 days after TCRalphabeta/CD19-depleted stem cell transplant. The TCR comes from a boy less than two years old who had a stem cell transplant for SCID, so the T cells may come from the graft donor. The rearrangement joins TRBV20-1 to TRBJ2-1; 7 bases are a match to TRBD1. This CDR3 reads CSALPLGQSSSYNEQFF. For the CDR3, the DNA is TGCAGTGCCCTCCCCCTGGGACAGTCGAGCTCCTACAATGAGCAGTTCTTC.